The 20 T cell receptor beta chains reported below all come from one sample, sequenced in a study of CD8 T cells in Susac syndrome. A quantity of roughly 0.5 to 1 ug RNA underwent reverse transcription using random hexamers. TCRdb recomputed calls from the immunoSEQ multiplex PCR reads with MiXCR, one row per CDR3 protein. The sample includes over 300,000 distinct CDR3 sequences, around 92% of them seen just once. Sequenced input: CD4+ T cells from PBMCs. The receptors originated from a human donor with multiple sclerosis.

The gene calls are TRBV5-1 and TRBJ2-7, with D unresolved. The CDR3 sequence is 14 residues long. CDR1 SGHRS and CDR2 YFSETQ come from the germline V gene. The V end lost 0 bases, the J end lost 2 bases, and 9 bases lay between the germline ends. CDR3 sequence: CASSLGEVAYEQYF. The DNA of the CDR3 is TGCGCCAGCAGCTTGGGTGAGGTAGCCTACGAGCAGTACTTC.

This CDR3 reads CASTGVGNQPQHF. The CDR3 nucleotides read TGTGCCAGCACGGGCGTGGGCAATCAGCCCCAGCATTTT. J is TRBJ1-5 and V is TRBV2; no clear D. V shed 7 bases and J shed 2 bases, with 9 bases lying between them. The CDR3 is 13 amino acids. Germline V lookup: CDR1 SNHLY, CDR2 FYNNEI.

The chain links TRBV2 to TRBJ2-1; D may be TRBD1 (6 bases). Germline V gene lookup returns CDR1 SNHLY and CDR2 FYNNEI. The length of the CDR3 is 14 residues. The V end was cut by 6 bases, the J end by 7 bases, with 16 bases between. CDR3 loop: CASRQEPQGNEQFF. The CDR3 DNA sequence: TGTGCCAGCAGACAAGAACCACAGGGAAATGAGCAGTTCTTC.

J is TRBJ2-2 and V is TRBV2, with TRBD1 matching over 8 bases. Unmatched junction bases numbered 5, after V lost 4 bases and J lost 1 base. The CDR3 runs 16 residues. From germline, CDR1 is SNHLY and CDR2 FYNNEI. The CDR3 DNA is TGTGCCAGCAGTGGTGGGGACAGGCTGAACACCGGGGAGCTGTTTTTT. This gives the protein CASSGGDRLNTGELFF. The full variable domain, with the rest looked up from reference TRBV2 and TRBJ2-2, is EPEVTQTPSHQVTQMGQEVILRCVPISNHLYFYWYRQILGQKVEFLVSFYNNEISEKSEIFDDQFSVERPDGSNFTLKIRSTKLEDSAMYFCASSGGDRLNTGELFFGEGSRLTVL.

This clonotype was recorded only once. The rearrangement uses TRBV2 and TRBJ1-2; 11 nucleotides align to TRBD1. The V gene end was trimmed by 9 bases and the J gene end by 7 bases; junction bases not matched to a gene: 4. Germline V gene lookup returns CDR1 SNHLY and CDR2 FYNNEI. The CDR3 runs 12 residues. The CDR3 sequence is CARGTGGFGYTF. The CDR3 DNA is TGTGCCAGGGGGACAGGGGGATTTGGCTACACCTTC. Drawing the rest from reference TRBV2 and TRBJ1-2, the complete variable domain is EPEVTQTPSHQVTQMGQEVILRCVPISNHLYFYWYRQILGQKVEFLVSFYNNEISEKSEIFDDQFSVERPDGSNFTLKIRSTKLEDSAMYFCARGTGGFGYTFGSGTRLTVV.

The chain combines TRBV20-1 with TRBJ1-5; a weak D match, TRBD1 (5 bases). Germline CDR1 reads DFQATT; CDR2 reads SNEGSKA (reference sequence). The CDR3 totals 15 residues. V lost 4 bases and J 1 base, leaving 14 bases between the germline ends. The CDR3 is CSATSGGDSNQPQHF. CDR3 nucleotide sequence: TGCAGTGCTACCTCCGGGGGGGACAGCAATCAGCCCCAGCATTTT.

The chain has TRBV12-3 or TRBV12-4 and TRBJ2-3, with a tentative D call TRBD2 (6 bases). V lost 6 bases to trimming and J lost 11 bases, with 15 bases between them. CDR3 length equals 12 residues. The CDR3 sequence: CASSHPGSKQYF. The CDR3 nucleotides are TGTGCCAGCAGCCACCCCGGGAGTAAGCAGTATTTT.

The chain joins TRBV14 to TRBJ2-5; possibly TRBD1 for D (5 bases). V was clipped by 0 bases and J by 7 bases, with 21 bases between them. This CDR3 is 17 amino acids long. From germline, CDR1 is SGHDN and CDR2 FVKESK. The CDR3: CASSQEQGATPVRTQYF. The DNA of the CDR3 is TGTGCCAGCAGCCAAGAACAAGGGGCAACACCCGTACGGACCCAGTACTTC.

CDR3 loop: CASSRTAPTEKLFF. DNA of the CDR3: TGTGCCAGCAGCCGGACCGCCCCTACGGAAAAACTGTTTTTT. This sequence joins TRBV7-9 and TRBJ1-4; D uncertain. V lost 5 bases and J 8 bases, leaving 15 bases between the germline ends. The CDR3 is made up of 14 amino acids. Germline-derived CDR1 and CDR2 are SEHNR and FQNEAQ (reference sequence).

The chain combines TRBV6-2 or TRBV6-3 with TRBJ2-7, with a weak D call TRBD2 (7 bases). The V and J ends lost 8 bases and 0 bases respectively, with 14 bases between them. Germline V gene data show CDR1 as MNHEY and CDR2 as SVGEGT. This CDR3 has 14 residues. In DNA, the CDR3 is TGTGCCAGCGATCCGGGGGGCCTCTCCTACGAGCAGTACTTC. As protein: CASDPGGLSYEQYF.

The chain links TRBV20-1 to TRBJ1-5, with a tentative D call TRBD1 (5 bases). The CDR3 runs to 16 residues. With 0 bases removed from V and 0 bases from J, the gap between germline ends came to 12 bases. Germline CDR1 reads DFQATT; CDR2 reads SNEGSKA (reference sequence). This CDR3 reads CSAREVRGDSNQPQHF. The CDR3 DNA sequence: TGCAGTGCTAGAGAGGTACGGGGCGATAGCAATCAGCCCCAGCATTTT.

The V call is TRBV20-1, the J call TRBJ2-7; D unclear. The CDR3 is 15 residues long. From germline, CDR1 is DFQATT and CDR2 SNEGSKA (reference sequence). V was cut by 6 bases and J by 3 bases, with 21 bases left in between. The CDR3 spells CSAPSRRPPRYEQYF. In DNA, the CDR3 is TGCAGTGCCCCCTCAAGACGGCCGCCTCGCTACGAGCAGTACTTC.

This chain links TRBV29-1 with TRBJ1-1; the D is unclear. This CDR3 comprises 12 residues. V gave up 1 base and J gave up 8 bases, with 11 bases separating them. CDR1 and CDR2 (germline): SQVTM, ANQGSEA. The CDR3 nucleotides are TGCAGCGTTGAAGGACCGGGGAGGGAAGCTTTCTTT. Its translation: CSVEGPGREAFF.

The chain employs TRBV19 and TRBJ2-7; no reliable D call. The CDR3 has 14 amino acids. In germline, CDR1 is LNHDA, CDR2 SQIVND (reference sequence). The germline V and J ends were trimmed by 5 bases and 0 bases, with 11 bases remaining between them. The CDR3 here is CASSLGSDSYEQYF. In DNA form, the CDR3 reads TGTGCCAGTAGTTTAGGGTCGGACTCCTACGAGCAGTACTTC. The variable domain in full, with the rest retrieved from reference TRBV19 and TRBJ2-7, is DGGITQSPKYLFRKEGQNVTLSCEQNLNHDAMYWYRQDPGQGLRLIYYSQIVNDFQKGDIAEGYSVSREKKESFPLTVTSAQKNPTAFYLCASSLGSDSYEQYFGPGTRLTVT.

The V call is TRBV18, the J call TRBJ2-1; 10 bases map to TRBD2. Germline V gene sequence: CDR1 KGHSH, CDR2 LQKENI. CDR3 length equals 17 residues. The V and J ends lost 3 bases and 3 bases, in that order; junction bases with no gene match: 8. CDR3 region: CASSPGQAGGGYNEQFF. CDR3 nucleotide sequence: TGTGCCAGCTCACCCGGGCAAGCGGGGGGGGGCTACAATGAGCAGTTCTTC.

V usage is TRBV6-5 and J usage is TRBJ2-1; D might be TRBD1 or TRBD2, each matching 5 bases. This CDR3 contains 15 residues. CDR1 and CDR2 (germline): MNHEY, SVGAGI. V lost 2 bases and J lost 6, with 14 bases in between. CDR3 sequence reads: CASSYDRGHLNEQFF. DNA of the CDR3: TGTGCCAGCAGTTACGACCGGGGCCACCTCAATGAGCAGTTCTTC.

This clonotype has just one count. The CDR3 coding sequence is TGTGCCAGCAGCCTTCGCGGGAGAACCTTCGAGCAGTACTTC. The encoded protein is CASSLRGRTFEQYF. The rearrangement links TRBV13 to TRBJ2-7, with TRBD2 matching 7 bases. The V and J ends lost 5 bases and 6 bases, in that order; junction bases with no gene match: 10. Germline loops: CDR1 PRHDT, CDR2 FYEKMQ (reference sequence). There are 14 residues in the CDR3.

The rearrangement links TRBV7-2 to TRBJ2-3, with no clear D. Germline V gene data show CDR1 as SGHTA and CDR2 as FQGNSA. V dropped 7 bases and J dropped 5 bases, with 13 bases sitting between them. The length of the CDR3 is 13 residues. The CDR3 is CASTESRIDTQYF. CDR3 nucleotide sequence: TGTGCCAGCACCGAGAGCCGGATAGATACGCAGTATTTT. The whole variable domain, remainder taken from reference TRBV7-2 and TRBJ2-3, is GAGVSQSPSNKVTEKGKDVELRCDPISGHTALYWYRQSLGQGLEFLIYFQGNSAPDKSGLPSDRFSAERTGGSVSTLTIQRTQQEDSAVYLCASTESRIDTQYFGPGTRLTVL.

The chain links TRBV5-4 to TRBJ2-2; TRBD2 might be the D (5 bases). V lost 0 bases and J 0 bases, leaving 9 bases between the germline ends. From germline, CDR1 is SGHNT and CDR2 YYREEE (reference sequence). The CDR3 has 16 residues. The CDR3 spells CASSLGRTSNTGELFF. In DNA form, the CDR3 reads TGTGCCAGCAGCTTGGGTCGGACTTCGAACACCGGGGAGCTGTTTTTT. Based on the CDR3 plus reference TRBV5-4 and TRBJ2-2, the full variable domain is ETGVTQSPTHLIKTRGQQVTLRCSSQSGHNTVSWYQQALGQGPQFIFQYYREEENGRGNFPPRFSGLQFPNYSSELNVNALELDDSALYLCASSLGRTSNTGELFFGEGSRLTVL.

The V gene is TRBV4-2, the J gene TRBJ1-2; possibly TRBD1 for D (5 bases). The V gene's germline CDR1 is LGHNA and CDR2 YNFKEQ. The length of the CDR3 is 14 residues. V was pared by 2 bases and J by 6 bases, with 13 bases between. CDR3 sequence: CASSQQGVVNGYTF. In nucleotides, the CDR3 is TGTGCCAGCAGCCAACAGGGCGTCGTCAATGGCTACACCTTC.